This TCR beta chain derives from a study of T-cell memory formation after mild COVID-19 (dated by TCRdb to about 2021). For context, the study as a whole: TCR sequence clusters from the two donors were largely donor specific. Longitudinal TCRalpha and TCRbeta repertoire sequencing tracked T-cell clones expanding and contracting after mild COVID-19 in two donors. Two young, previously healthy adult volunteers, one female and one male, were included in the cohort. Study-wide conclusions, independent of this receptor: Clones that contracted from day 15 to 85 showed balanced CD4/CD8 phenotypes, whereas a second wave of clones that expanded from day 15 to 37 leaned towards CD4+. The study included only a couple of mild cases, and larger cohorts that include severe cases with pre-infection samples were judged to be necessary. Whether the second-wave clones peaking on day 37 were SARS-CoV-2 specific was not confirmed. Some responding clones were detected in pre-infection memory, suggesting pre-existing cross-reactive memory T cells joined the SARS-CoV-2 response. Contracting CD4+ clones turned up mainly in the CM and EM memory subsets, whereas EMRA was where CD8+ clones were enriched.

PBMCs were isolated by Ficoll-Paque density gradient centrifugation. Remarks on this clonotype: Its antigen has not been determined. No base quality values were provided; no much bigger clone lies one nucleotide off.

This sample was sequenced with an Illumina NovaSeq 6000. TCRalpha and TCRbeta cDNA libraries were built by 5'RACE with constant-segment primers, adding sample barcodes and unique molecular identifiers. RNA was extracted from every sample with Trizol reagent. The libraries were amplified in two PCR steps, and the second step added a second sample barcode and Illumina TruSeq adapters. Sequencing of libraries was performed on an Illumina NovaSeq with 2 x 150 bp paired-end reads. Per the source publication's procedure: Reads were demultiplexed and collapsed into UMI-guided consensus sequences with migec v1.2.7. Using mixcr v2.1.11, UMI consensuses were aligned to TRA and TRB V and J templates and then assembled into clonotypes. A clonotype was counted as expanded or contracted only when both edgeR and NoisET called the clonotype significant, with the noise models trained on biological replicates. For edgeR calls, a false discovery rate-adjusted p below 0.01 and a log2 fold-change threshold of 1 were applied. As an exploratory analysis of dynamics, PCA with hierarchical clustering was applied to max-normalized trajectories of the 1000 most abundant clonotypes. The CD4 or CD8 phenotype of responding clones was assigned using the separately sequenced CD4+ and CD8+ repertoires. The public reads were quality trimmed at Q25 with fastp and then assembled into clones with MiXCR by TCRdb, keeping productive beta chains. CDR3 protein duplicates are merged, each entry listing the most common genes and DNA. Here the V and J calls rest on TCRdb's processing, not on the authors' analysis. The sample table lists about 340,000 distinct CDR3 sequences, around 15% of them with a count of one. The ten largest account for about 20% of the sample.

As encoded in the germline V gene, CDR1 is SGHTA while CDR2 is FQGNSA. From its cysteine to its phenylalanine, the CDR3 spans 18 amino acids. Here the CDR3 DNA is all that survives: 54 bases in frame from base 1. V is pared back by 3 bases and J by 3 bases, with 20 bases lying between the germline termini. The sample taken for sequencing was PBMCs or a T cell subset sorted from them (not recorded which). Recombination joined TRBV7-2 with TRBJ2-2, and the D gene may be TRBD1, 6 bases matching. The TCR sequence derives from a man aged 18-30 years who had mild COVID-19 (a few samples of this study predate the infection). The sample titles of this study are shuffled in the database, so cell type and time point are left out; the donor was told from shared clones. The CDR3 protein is CASSFDRSGASDTGELFF. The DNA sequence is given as TGTGCCAGCAGCTTTGACCGATCAGGGGCCTCAGACACCGGGGAGCTGTTTTTT.